Detailed here is one T cell receptor beta chain. This clone's antigen is unknown. Base qualities are not recorded, but no much larger clone differs from it by a single base. This entry belongs to a study of Ad26.COV2.S vaccination and SARS-CoV-2 variants (dated by TCRdb to about 2021). At the level of the whole study: Donors in the vaccine arm were drawn from COV1001, a multicentre, randomized, double-blind, placebo-controlled phase I-IIa trial testing Ad26.COV2.S in healthy adults. Dosing of Ad26.COV2.S was intramuscular, at either 5x10^10 or 1x10^11 viral particles, delivered as one shot or as two shots spaced 56 days apart. The specificity and breadth of SARS-CoV-2-reactive T cell receptors after Ad26.COV2.S vaccination were assessed by TCRbeta repertoire sequencing. The TCR-sequenced set comprised approximately 32 samples: around 20 Ad26.COV2.S vaccine recipients, 5 placebo recipients and 8 SARS-CoV-2 convalescent individuals. Participants in the trial were split at random into five groups of five each, receiving low-dose or high-dose Ad26.COV2.S once or twice, or else placebo on both occasions. Blinding of investigators to trial group allocation was maintained during experiments and outcome assessment. Summary of the overall study and its limitations: Comparing responses between vaccine doses or regimens was not something the study was powered to do. Comparable non-spike TCR breadth was observed between vaccine and placebo recipients, consistent with only spike being contained in the vaccine. Compared with placebo recipients, Ad26.COV2.S recipients showed higher spike-specific TCR breadth (P = 0.0014). After vaccination, spike-specific CD8+ and CD4+ T cell responses were reported to show substantial breadth. The authors noted that the TCR breadth and depth analyses may have underestimated total T cell responses.

This sample's treatment or condition label indicates: about 20 received Ad26.COV2.S at low or high dose, single or two shots; 5 received placebo; per-sample allocation not given. For vaccine and placebo recipients, the sequenced repertoires came from samples collected on day 63 after the first injection. In Cohort 1b, around 23 adults aged 18-55 years were enrolled at a single site in Boston, USA, between 29 July and 7 August 2020. Ad26.COV2.S was a replication-incompetent adenovirus type 26 vector expressing a prefusion-stabilized SARS-CoV-2 spike protein from the original Wuhan strain. The immunoSEQ Assay was used to sequence TCRbeta CDR3 regions. After extraction, genomic DNA underwent amplification by bias-controlled multiplex PCR, followed by high-throughput sequencing. The published analysis was carried out like this. To quantify the absolute abundance of every unique TCRbeta CDR3 region, sequences were collapsed and filtered. T cell fraction was estimated by normalizing TCRbeta template counts to usable DNA, with usable DNA measured through amplification of reference genes found in all nucleated cells. Repertoire TCRs were annotated as SARS-CoV-2-specific by exact matching of V gene, CDR3 amino acid sequence and J gene to a known reactive TCR set. MIRA supplied the reference SARS-CoV-2 TCR set, which was filtered for enrichment in COVID-19-positive ImmuneCODE repertoires so that public or cross-reactive TCRs were removed. Using the MIRA antigens, annotated TCRs were further analysed by specific ORF or by position within an ORF. Breadth was defined as the number of annotated unique rearrangements divided by the total number of unique productive rearrangements, and depth was defined as the summed frequency of the annotated unique rearrangements. Two-sided Wilcoxon rank-sum tests were applied when comparing TCR breadth between groups. What TCRdb holds here is the immuneACCESS table cut down to in-frame rearrangements. Part of the clones is not present; checked against another copy, under half of the missing clones reflect an unresolved V gene, and the others are unexplained. D and trimming come from the DNA, and the V and J calls and clone size come from that table. The sample records around 300,000 clones, approximately 90% of which are singletons. The top ten clonotypes cover approximately 5% of the sample.

The material sequenced was peripheral blood, taken in a trial of Ad26.COV2.S vaccine versus placebo. The clonotype was recovered from a person between 18 and 65 years old who received the Ad26.COV2.S COVID-19 vaccine or a placebo.

Read as DNA, the sequence is TGTGCCAGCAGTTCCTCCCCAGGACAGGGGAAAGAAGCTTTCTTT. It codes for CASSSSPGQGKEAFF. Here the chain combines TRBV6-6 and TRBJ1-1; TRBD1 agrees with 9 junctional bases. The germline V gene (reference sequence) sets CDR1 to MNHNY and CDR2 to SVGAGI. Including cysteine and phenylalanine, the CDR3 has 15 amino acids. CDR3 DNA only is kept here, 45 bases in frame from base 1. Here V drops 4 bases and J drops 8 bases, and the junction holds 11 bases not matched to any gene.